A single sample is the source of the 7 T cell receptor beta chains below, sequenced in a study of shared clonotypes between healthy human individuals. Libraries were prepared by immunoSEQ multiplex PCR; TCRdb keeps only in-frame clonotypes and omits some of them. This table has approximately 1,000,000 clones, more than 75% appearing once. Sequences were obtained from memory CD4+ T cells from PBMCs. Sample subset: CD45RA-negative fraction. The receptors were sampled from a man in his late teens or twenties in good health. Some clones in this sample may be carry-over from other donors' samples.

This clone has only one observation. This chain connects TRBV7-6 to TRBJ2-1; TRBD2 aligns across 9 bases. Germline values: CDR1 SGHVS, CDR2 FNYEAQ. V lost 4 bases to trimming and J lost 1 base; unmatched junction nucleotides: 2. This CDR3 is 15 amino acids long. CDR3 sequence (DNA): TGTGCCAGCAGCTCGGGACTAGCATCCTACAATGAGCAGTTCTTC. Translating gives CASSSGLASYNEQFF.

About this clone: Other DNA sequences within the sample encode an identical CDR3. The rearrangement joins TRBV6-6 to TRBJ1-2; TRBD1 is a possible D gene (6 bases). This CDR3 is built from 14 residues. V dropped 5 bases and J dropped 5 bases, with 15 bases sitting between them. Germline V gene lookup returns CDR1 MNHNY and CDR2 SVGAGI (reference sequence). The CDR3 coding sequence is TGTGCCAGCAGTCCCGGGACAACAACTTATGGCTACACCTTC. It is translated as CASSPGTTTYGYTF.

This sequence joins TRBV25-1 and TRBJ2-1; TRBD1 matches at 7 bases. With 0 bases clipped from V and 4 bases from J, the junction kept 3 bases outside the gene matches. The CDR3 runs 15 residues. Per germline, CDR1 MGHDK and CDR2 SYGVNS. Written as DNA, the CDR3 is TGTGCCAGCAGTGAATATCACAGGGGATACAATGAGCAGTTCTTC. It codes for CASSEYHRGYNEQFF.

The chain uses TRBV5-1 and TRBJ2-6; D is possibly TRBD2 (6 bases). Germline lookup yields CDR1 SGHRS and CDR2 YFSETQ. The CDR3 has 15 residues. Trimming shortened V by 5 bases and J by 4 bases, and 13 bases separated the two germline ends. The CDR3 sequence is CASSRGEVGANVLTF. CDR3 nucleotides: TGCGCCAGCAGTAGAGGGGAGGTAGGGGCCAACGTCCTGACTTTC.

V usage is TRBV19 and J usage is TRBJ2-2; D might be TRBD2 (6 bases). The CDR3 contains 16 residues. The germline CDR1 and CDR2 sequences are LNHDA and SQIVND (reference sequence). V shed 7 bases and J shed 4 bases, with 19 bases lying between them. Written as DNA, the CDR3 is TGTGCCAGTAAGACTAGTGGCCCGTCGTTCACCGGGGAGCTGTTTTTT. It codes for CASKTSGPSFTGELFF.

The CDR3 reads CASRLLDSPRNEQYF. In DNA, the CDR3 is TGTGCCAGCAGACTCCTCGACAGTCCTAGGAACGAGCAGTACTTC. The chain uses TRBV27 and TRBJ2-7, with D possibly matching TRBD1 (5 bases). Trimming took off 6 bases at V and 5 bases at J, with 20 bases between the two ends. The CDR3 contains 15 residues. In germline, CDR1 is MNHEY, CDR2 SMNVEV (reference sequence).

The chain combines TRBV20-1 with TRBJ1-1, with D unclear. The CDR3 consists of 11 residues. V dropped 5 bases and J dropped 4 bases, with 8 bases sitting between them. The germline V gene encodes CDR1 DFQATT and CDR2 SNEGSKA (reference sequence). The CDR3 nucleotides read TGCAGTGCTCCCACCCCCACTGAAGCTTTCTTT. It translates to CSAPTPTEAFF.